These T cell receptor beta chains were read from a single sample in a study of OX40 agonist ivuxolimab in advanced cancers. Sequencing was performed with immunoSEQ multiplex PCR; in TCRdb, only in-frame clones are kept and a portion is missing. The repertoire holds roughly 100,000 clones, with about 87% as singletons. Sequencing used CD4+ or CD8+ T cells sorted from blood, obtained in a trial of the OX40 agonist ivuxolimab. The source of these receptors is an adult with an advanced solid tumor such as melanoma, head and neck, liver or kidney cancer. The CDR3 runs from the conserved cysteine through the conserved F or W. D genes are given only for firm matches. Only part of the rows carry a size: once, few, many, or a class if the clone is expanded.

v_gene: TRBV10-2
j_gene: TRBJ2-7
abundance: few
d_gene: TRBD2
CDR3aa: CASGVLETSGIGTEQYF
CDR3nt: TGCGCCAGCGGAGTTTTGGAGACTAGCGGTATAGGCACCGAGCAGTACTTC

v_gene: TRBV19
j_gene: TRBJ1-4
abundance: -
d_gene: TRBD1
CDR3aa: CASSLRQGAGGQSNEKLFF
CDR3nt: TGTGCCAGTAGTCTCCGACAGGGGGCGGGCGGACAATCTAATGAAAAACTGTTTTTT

v_gene: TRBV7-9
j_gene: TRBJ1-5
abundance: -
d_gene: TRBD1
CDR3aa: CASSLGQGLNQPQHF
CDR3nt: TGTGCCAGCAGCTTAGGACAGGGGCTTAATCAGCCCCAGCATTTT

v_gene: TRBV9
j_gene: TRBJ2-1
abundance: -
d_gene: TRBD2
CDR3aa: CASSVGLAGGIGYNEQFF
CDR3nt: TGTGCCAGCAGCGTAGGCCTAGCGGGAGGTATTGGATACAATGAGCAGTTCTTC

v_gene: TRBV5-1
j_gene: TRBJ2-1
abundance: -
d_gene: TRBD1
CDR3aa: CASSLASPDRDYEQFF
CDR3nt: TGCGCCAGCAGCTTGGCTTCCCCGGACAGGGACTATGAGCAGTTCTTC

v_gene: TRBV19
j_gene: TRBJ2-7
abundance: once
d_gene: -
CDR3aa: CASSPRRLSAYEQYF
CDR3nt: TGTGCCAGTAGTCCCCGAAGACTCTCAGCCTACGAGCAGTACTTC

v_gene: TRBV7-6
j_gene: TRBJ1-3
abundance: -
d_gene: -
CDR3aa: CASSPVNTIYF
CDR3nt: TGTGCCAGCAGCCCGGTTAACACCATATATTTT

v_gene: TRBV19
j_gene: TRBJ2-6
abundance: -
d_gene: -
CDR3aa: CASSIHPGQTSWANVLTF
CDR3nt: TGTGCCAGTAGTATCCATCCTGGACAAACGTCTTGGGCCAACGTCCTGACTTTC

v_gene: TRBV19
j_gene: TRBJ1-3
abundance: -
d_gene: -
CDR3aa: CASSISSGNTIYF
CDR3nt: TGTGCCAGTAGTATTTCCTCTGGAAACACCATATATTTT

v_gene: TRBV7-2
j_gene: TRBJ2-1
abundance: -
d_gene: -
CDR3aa: CASSLDWDNEQFF
CDR3nt: TGTGCCAGCAGCTTAGACTGGGACAATGAGCAGTTCTTC

v_gene: TRBV15
j_gene: TRBJ2-3
abundance: once
d_gene: -
CDR3aa: CATGKASMDTQYF
CDR3nt: TGTGCCACCGGGAAGGCTAGCATGGATACGCAGTATTTT

v_gene: TRBV4-1
j_gene: TRBJ1-2
abundance: -
d_gene: TRBD1
CDR3aa: CASSQDRTGVGGYTF
CDR3nt: TGCGCCAGCAGCCAAGATAGAACAGGGGTAGGTGGCTACACCTTC

v_gene: TRBV19
j_gene: TRBJ2-5
abundance: -
d_gene: TRBD2
CDR3aa: CASSLGGGAPETQYF
CDR3nt: TGTGCCAGTAGTTTGGGCGGGGGGGCCCCGGAGACCCAGTACTTC

v_gene: TRBV2
j_gene: TRBJ2-3
abundance: -
d_gene: TRBD2
CDR3aa: CAGGLAGALPSTDTQYF
CDR3nt: TGTGCCGGGGGACTAGCGGGGGCCCTCCCAAGCACAGATACGCAGTATTTT

v_gene: TRBV19
j_gene: TRBJ1-5
abundance: -
d_gene: -
CDR3aa: CASDIFPTISDQPQHF
CDR3nt: TGTGCCAGTGATATTTTCCCAACCATTTCGGATCAGCCCCAGCATTTT

v_gene: TRBV11-1
j_gene: TRBJ2-7
abundance: once
d_gene: -
CDR3aa: CASSPRQESYEQYF
CDR3nt: TGTGCCAGCAGCCCCAGACAGGAGTCCTACGAGCAGTACTTC

v_gene: TRBV6-6
j_gene: TRBJ2-5
abundance: -
d_gene: TRBD2
CDR3aa: CASSPPPGGETQYF
CDR3nt: TGTGCCAGCAGTCCACCTCCGGGGGGGGAGACCCAGTACTTC

v_gene: TRBV29-1
j_gene: TRBJ2-2
abundance: -
d_gene: -
CDR3aa: CSVGGQRDTGELFF
CDR3nt: TGCAGCGTTGGGGGACAACGGGACACCGGGGAGCTGTTTTTT

v_gene: TRBV11-1
j_gene: TRBJ2-7
abundance: -
d_gene: -
CDR3aa: CASSPLRGDPYEQYF
CDR3nt: TGTGCCAGCAGCCCCCTCCGCGGGGACCCCTACGAGCAGTACTTC

v_gene: TRBV6-5
j_gene: TRBJ2-1
abundance: once
d_gene: -
CDR3aa: CASSYLTGGSEQFF
CDR3nt: TGTGCCAGCAGTTACTTAACCGGAGGGAGTGAGCAGTTCTTC

v_gene: TRBV7-2
j_gene: TRBJ1-1
abundance: -
d_gene: -
CDR3aa: CASSFYGGLGTEAFF
CDR3nt: TGTGCCAGCAGCTTTTACGGGGGGCTTGGCACTGAAGCTTTCTTT

v_gene: TRBV19
j_gene: TRBJ2-7
abundance: -
d_gene: -
CDR3aa: CASSPQGRGYEQYF
CDR3nt: TGTGCCAGTAGTCCACAGGGAAGAGGCTACGAGCAGTACTTC

v_gene: TRBV5-6
j_gene: TRBJ1-2
abundance: -
d_gene: TRBD1
CDR3aa: CASTDRASNYGYTF
CDR3nt: TGTGCCAGCACCGACAGGGCCTCTAACTATGGCTACACCTTC

v_gene: TRBV7-9
j_gene: TRBJ2-1
abundance: few
d_gene: -
CDR3aa: CASSLGSIGGNEQFF
CDR3nt: TGTGCCAGCAGCTTAGGGTCCATCGGGGGCAATGAGCAGTTCTTC

v_gene: TRBV6-5
j_gene: TRBJ1-3
abundance: once
d_gene: -
CDR3aa: CASRPRGPGGTIYF
CDR3nt: TGTGCCAGCAGACCCCGGGGGCCGGGGGGCACCATATATTTT

v_gene: TRBV5-4
j_gene: TRBJ2-1
abundance: -
d_gene: TRBD2
CDR3aa: CASSLTSGRYSYNEQFF
CDR3nt: TGTGCCAGCAGCTTGACTAGCGGGAGGTACTCCTACAATGAGCAGTTCTTC

v_gene: TRBV5-1
j_gene: TRBJ2-4
abundance: -
d_gene: -
CDR3aa: CASSLPGGLENIQYF
CDR3nt: TGCGCCAGCAGCTTGCCGGGGGGCTTAGAAAACATTCAGTACTTC

v_gene: TRBV7-9
j_gene: TRBJ2-1
abundance: -
d_gene: TRBD2
CDR3aa: CASSATSGGGPYYNEQFF
CDR3nt: TGTGCCAGCAGCGCGACTAGCGGGGGGGGCCCATACTACAATGAGCAGTTCTTC

v_gene: TRBV30
j_gene: TRBJ1-3
abundance: -
d_gene: TRBD1
CDR3aa: CAWGQGDRKTIYF
CDR3nt: TGTGCCTGGGGACAAGGGGACAGAAAGACCATATATTTT

v_gene: TRBV7-2
j_gene: TRBJ2-2
abundance: -
d_gene: -
CDR3aa: CASRLPVHGELFF
CDR3nt: TGTGCCAGCAGACTCCCGGTTCACGGGGAGCTGTTTTTT

v_gene: TRBV19
j_gene: TRBJ2-4
abundance: -
d_gene: TRBD1
CDR3aa: CASTEGAAKNIQYF
CDR3nt: TGTGCCAGTACCGAGGGGGCGGCCAAAAACATTCAGTACTTC

v_gene: TRBV7-2
j_gene: TRBJ1-4
abundance: -
d_gene: -
CDR3aa: CASSSAATNEKLFF
CDR3nt: TGTGCCAGCAGCTCGGCCGCAACTAATGAAAAACTGTTTTTT

v_gene: TRBV29-1
j_gene: TRBJ2-2
abundance: once
d_gene: TRBD2
CDR3aa: CSATGGATGELFF
CDR3nt: TGCAGCGCCACCGGGGGGGCGACCGGGGAGCTGTTTTTT

v_gene: TRBV5-4
j_gene: TRBJ1-4
abundance: -
d_gene: TRBD1
CDR3aa: CASSLEGTANEKLFF
CDR3nt: TGTGCCAGCAGCTTGGAAGGGACAGCTAATGAAAAACTGTTTTTT

v_gene: TRBV7-9
j_gene: TRBJ2-7
abundance: once
d_gene: -
CDR3aa: CASSLSRSSYEQYF
CDR3nt: TGTGCCAGCAGCTTATCCAGGAGTTCCTACGAGCAGTACTTC

v_gene: TRBV9
j_gene: TRBJ2-7
abundance: once
d_gene: -
CDR3aa: CASSVDPSTPVYEQYF
CDR3nt: TGTGCCAGCAGCGTAGATCCCTCGACTCCAGTCTACGAGCAGTACTTC

v_gene: TRBV7-9
j_gene: TRBJ2-2
abundance: -
d_gene: -
CDR3aa: CASSPGTNTGELFF
CDR3nt: TGTGCCAGCAGCCCCGGGACAAACACCGGGGAGCTGTTTTTT

v_gene: TRBV9
j_gene: TRBJ2-1
abundance: -
d_gene: TRBD2
CDR3aa: CASSVVAGGPSNEQFF
CDR3nt: TGTGCCAGCAGCGTAGTTGCGGGAGGGCCCTCGAATGAGCAGTTCTTC

v_gene: TRBV5-1
j_gene: TRBJ2-5
abundance: -
d_gene: TRBD2
CDR3aa: CASSQRGVSPETQYF
CDR3nt: TGCGCCAGCAGCCAGCGGGGGGTTTCCCCGGAGACCCAGTACTTC

v_gene: TRBV7-2
j_gene: TRBJ2-3
abundance: -
d_gene: TRBD2
CDR3aa: CASSEGLAGADTQYF
CDR3nt: TGTGCCAGCAGCGAGGGGCTAGCGGGAGCGGATACGCAGTATTTT

v_gene: TRBV5-1
j_gene: TRBJ2-5
abundance: -
d_gene: TRBD2
CDR3aa: CASSLNSGGKETQYF
CDR3nt: TGCGCCAGCAGCTTGAATAGCGGGGGCAAAGAGACCCAGTACTTC